This note documents a single T cell receptor (beta chain) sequence. Preparation of the TCRbeta library was carried out with unique molecular identifiers. Each CDR3 protein gets one entry after TCRdb re-called the PCR reads with MiXCR. The sample carries some 390,000 distinct CDR3 sequences, 20% recorded once. CDR1 is MNHEY, CDR2 SVGAGI, per germline. This CDR3 is 13 amino acids long. V gave up 6 bases and J gave up 0 bases, with 6 bases separating them. This sample is drawn from a study of T-cell reconstitution after alpha-beta-depleted transplantation in children. The material sequenced was PBMCs from the stem cell graft donor, taken from the stem cell graft. This receptor was obtained from a human donor who donated a stem cell graft to a child with acute myeloid leukemia. The V gene is TRBV6-5, the J gene TRBJ1-5; D ambiguous. CDR3 sequence: CASRYSSNQPQHF. Here the CDR3 DNA reads TGTGCCAGCAGATACAGTAGCAATCAGCCCCAGCATTTT.